The clone carrying this T cell receptor beta chain showed up many times. The TCRbeta library incorporated unique molecular identifiers. TCRdb recomputed calls from the PCR reads with MiXCR, one row per CDR3 protein. The sample consists of about 370,000 distinct CDR3 sequences, 20% of them appearing once. The entry originates in a study of T-cell reconstitution after alpha-beta-depleted transplantation in children. V lost 5 bases to trimming and J lost 4 bases, with 9 bases between them. Germline CDR1 reads SGHAT; CDR2 reads FQNNGV. The CDR3 loop spans 14 amino acids. The rearrangement uses TRBV11-2 and TRBJ2-6; the D is unclear. This TCR was recovered from a human donor who donated a stem cell graft to a child with acute myeloid leukemia. Sequences were derived from PBMCs from the stem cell graft donor, sampled from the stem cell graft. The CDR3 sequence is CASSPIKGANVLTF. In nucleotides, the CDR3 is TGTGCCAGCAGCCCCATAAAGGGGGCCAACGTCCTGACTTTC.